What follows are 29 T cell receptor beta chains derived from one specimen sequenced in a study of monozygotic twins with inflammatory bowel disease. For each CDR3 protein, TCRdb gives one entry from its re-call of the 5' RACE reads, without DNA. The sample table includes roughly 320,000 distinct CDR3 sequences. Sequencing input: blood. The receptors were sampled from a human donor with ulcerative colitis or Crohn's disease, or a healthy co-twin of an affected twin (not recorded which).

The chain has TRBV7-2 and TRBJ1-1; TCRdb names TRBD1, which stays unverified in the absence of DNA. From germline, CDR1 is SGHTA and CDR2 FQGNSA. The CDR3 runs to 16 residues. CDR3 sequence reads: CASSPPGVRVRTEAFF.

The chain joins TRBV9 to TRBJ2-3; TCRdb selects TRBD2, and the lack of DNA leaves this call unchecked. CDR1 is SGDLS, CDR2 YYNGEE, per germline. The CDR3 covers 16 residues. Here the CDR3 reads CASSGFSGGTTDTQYF.

The genes are TRBV5-1 and TRBJ1-6. This CDR3 has 15 amino acids. CDR1 is SGHRS, CDR2 YFSETQ, per germline. The chain's CDR3 is CASSLVGTSNSPLHF.

The chain recombines TRBV29-1 with TRBJ2-7; checking the TCRdb D call of TRBD2 is not possible without DNA. Germline V gene data show CDR1 as SQVTM and CDR2 as ANQGSEA. There are 13 residues in the CDR3. Here the CDR3 reads CSVATGEIYEQYF.

This chain links TRBV4-2 with TRBJ2-7. CDR1 is LGHNA, CDR2 YNFKEQ, per germline. The CDR3 length is 16 residues. The CDR3 sequence is CASSLFGDGGAYEQYF.

The rearrangement joins TRBV27 to TRBJ1-1; TCRdb returns TRBD1, unconfirmable since there is no DNA. CDR3 length equals 13 residues. CDR1 is MNHEY and CDR2 is SMNVEV in the germline V gene (reference sequence). The CDR3 sequence: CASSSRDKSEAFF.

The CDR3 reads CSGNRDSNQPQHF. The chain carries TRBV20-1 and TRBJ1-5; the TRBD1 assignment by TCRdb is unverifiable without DNA. The CDR3 has 13 amino acids. Germline CDR1 reads DFQATT; CDR2 reads SNEGSKA (reference sequence).

The chain couples TRBV15 to TRBJ1-2. CDR1 LNHNV and CDR2 YYDKDF come from the germline V gene (reference sequence). The CDR3 sequence is 16 residues long. CDR3 region: CATSRDQEARIYGYTF. Full variable domain (outside the CDR3, taken from reference TRBV15 and TRBJ1-2): DAMVIQNPRYQVTQFGKPVTLSCSQTLNHNVMYWYQQKSSQAPKLLFHYYDKDFNNEADTPDNFQSRRPNTSFCFLDIRSPGLGDTAMYLCATSRDQEARIYGYTFGSGTRLTVV.

The chain uses TRBV9 and TRBJ2-5; as DNA is missing, the TRBD1 call by TCRdb cannot be tested. Germline assignment: CDR1 SGDLS and CDR2 YYNGEE. The CDR3 is made up of 16 amino acids. This CDR3 reads CASSVGQDNVGQTQYF.

The rearrangement joins TRBV12-3 or TRBV12-4 to TRBJ2-1. The CDR3 sequence is 12 residues long. The CDR3: CASSLFGNEQFF.

The V call is TRBV4-2, the J call TRBJ2-1; TCRdb proposes TRBD2, but this gene call is untestable without DNA. This CDR3 contains 14 residues. Germline V gives CDR1 LGHNA, CDR2 YNFKEQ. The CDR3 sequence is CASSQDSLAREQFF.

The chain has TRBV12-5 and TRBJ1-3; the TCRdb D gene call, TRBD1, has no DNA to confirm it. Germline CDR1 reads LGHNT; CDR2 reads FRNRAP. The CDR3 covers 18 residues. The CDR3 sequence is CASGLPTWTQITGNTIYF.

This chain connects TRBV12-3 or TRBV12-4 to TRBJ2-7; TCRdb's D call, TRBD2, is unchecked because there is no DNA. The CDR3 length is 14 residues. CDR3 residues: CASSFGPGGSEQYF.

This sequence joins TRBV5-1 and TRBJ1-5; the D call from TCRdb, TRBD1, cannot be confirmed without DNA. The CDR3 runs to 14 residues. Germline V CDR1 and CDR2: SGHRS, YFSETQ. The CDR3 reads CASSTGGRNQPQHF.

This chain links TRBV7-6 with TRBJ2-2. The CDR3 length is 13 residues. Germline CDR1 is SGHVS and CDR2 is FNYEAQ. The CDR3 protein is CASSRTNTGELFF.

This chain joins TRBV25-1 and TRBJ2-7; the TCRdb call, TRBD2, lacks DNA for checking. Germline-derived CDR1 and CDR2 are MGHDK and SYGVNS. The CDR3 has 13 amino acids. This CDR3 reads CASRTSGTYEQYF.

The chain combines TRBV6-6 with TRBJ1-4; TCRdb reports TRBD1, a call that lacks DNA to check it against. CDR1 MNHNY and CDR2 SVGAGI come from the germline V gene (reference sequence). The CDR3 is 14 amino acids. The CDR3 loop is CASSYTGEYEKLFF.

CDR3 protein: CASTPLAGGTDTQYF. The V call is TRBV9, the J call TRBJ2-3; TCRdb indicates TRBD2, and absent DNA this call remains unverified. Per germline, CDR1 SGDLS and CDR2 YYNGEE. This CDR3 region has 15 residues. Supplemented by reference TRBV9 and TRBJ2-3, the full variable domain reads DSGVTQTPKHLITATGQRVTLRCSPRSGDLSVYWYQQSLDQGLQFLIQYYNGEERAKGNILERFSAQQFPDLHSELNLSSLELGDSALYFCASTPLAGGTDTQYFGPGTRLTVL.

This CDR3 is CASSLSRNRRSGESYNEQFF. This chain connects TRBV5-4 to TRBJ2-1; TCRdb gives TRBD2 as the D gene, but with no DNA this cannot be confirmed. This CDR3 has 20 residues. Germline lookup yields CDR1 SGHNT and CDR2 YYREEE (reference sequence).

The rearrangement joins TRBV29-1 to TRBJ1-4. Per germline, CDR1 SQVTM and CDR2 ANQGSEA. CDR3 length: 12 amino acids. CDR3 loop: CSVVGGDEKLFF.

The rearrangement joins TRBV27 to TRBJ2-7; TCRdb calls TRBD2, which cannot be checked without DNA. Germline loops: CDR1 MNHEY, CDR2 SMNVEV (reference sequence). This CDR3 region has 13 residues. The CDR3 here is CASSLRVPYEQYF.

The rearrangement uses TRBV12-3 or TRBV12-4 and TRBJ2-7; the TCRdb D gene call, TRBD1, has no DNA to confirm it. CDR3 length: 15 residues. Here the CDR3 reads CASSFWDRSSYEQYF.

The chain couples TRBV29-1 to TRBJ2-7; as DNA is missing, the TRBD1 call by TCRdb cannot be tested. Per germline, CDR1 SQVTM and CDR2 ANQGSEA. The CDR3 runs 13 residues. CDR3 loop: CSVVLGGPYEQYF.

This rearrangement joins TRBV20-1 to TRBJ2-3; TCRdb gives TRBD1 as the D gene, but with no DNA this cannot be confirmed. Germline V gene sequence: CDR1 DFQATT, CDR2 SNEGSKA (reference sequence). This CDR3 region has 14 residues. CDR3 region: CSAMLWTGSGTQYF.

The rearrangement uses TRBV27 and TRBJ2-3. This CDR3 has 13 residues. In germline, CDR1 is MNHEY, CDR2 SMNVEV (reference sequence). This CDR3 is CASSRQRWDTQYF.

This chain uses TRBV11-2 with TRBJ2-6. Germline values: CDR1 SGHAT, CDR2 FQNNGV. There are 13 residues in the CDR3. CDR3 protein: CAFGVSGANVLTF.

The chain couples TRBV12-2 to TRBJ2-7; TCRdb reports TRBD1, a call that lacks DNA to check it against. TRBV12-2 is recorded as a pseudogene. This CDR3 spans 17 amino acids. CDR3 residues: CASRSPPSGTRIGEQYF.

The chain carries TRBV27 and TRBJ2-1; lacking DNA, the TRBD2 call made by TCRdb goes unchecked. Germline CDR1 and CDR2: MNHEY and SMNVEV (reference sequence). CDR3 length: 12 residues. CDR3 protein: CASSTGPSGRVF.

This CDR3 is CASSFSPGTGNTIYF. The chain has TRBV28 and TRBJ1-3; TCRdb calls TRBD1, which cannot be checked without DNA. CDR1 MDHEN and CDR2 SYDVKM come from the germline V gene. The CDR3 has 15 amino acids.